This TCR beta chain was identified in a study of blood T cells in healthy people across ages. Points from the study as a whole: The fall in TCR beta diversity per million T cells was roughly linear with age.

Extraction yielded at least 5 micrograms of total RNA per sample. V lost 3 bases and J lost 1, with 6 bases in between. Per the germline V gene, CDR1 is MNHEY and CDR2 is SMNVEV (reference sequence). The CDR3 consists of 13 residues. Using a J-beta primer mix together with a sample-barcoded 5' primer, a second PCR was run for roughly 7 to 12 cycles. MiXCR, run by TCRdb on the 5' RACE reads, gives a single entry per CDR3 protein. The sample lists about 1.5 million distinct CDR3 sequences, around 40% seen once, with about 4.1% in the top ten. With respect to this clonotype: The target antigen is unknown.

The specimen was blood. The genes are TRBV27 and TRBJ1-2; D call uncertain. The sequence was obtained from a woman under 30 in good health. The CDR3 loop is CASSFSINYGYTF. The CDR3 DNA reads TGTGCCAGCAGTTTCTCGATTAACTATGGCTACACCTTC.